The 25 T cell receptor beta chains below were found in one sample sequenced in a study of T cell repertoires in cytomegalovirus infection. TCRdb re-analysed the reads in MiXCR, keeping a single row per CDR3 protein. The repertoire holds roughly 320,000 distinct CDR3 sequences, with 9.5% as singletons. Specimen: PBMCs. The receptors shown here come from a human donor in good health (CMV status not recorded). Some clones in this sample may be carry-over from other donors' samples.

This clonotype was seen a handful of times. V usage is TRBV30 and J usage is TRBJ1-1; unclear D gene. This CDR3 spans 10 amino acids. Trimming took 3 bases from V and 11 from J, leaving 10 bases between them. Germline lookup yields CDR1 GTSNPN and CDR2 SVGIG (reference sequence). DNA for the CDR3: TGTGCCTGGAGCTACGGGGTCGCTTTCTTT. It encodes CAWSYGVAFF.

The chain uses TRBV4-2 and TRBJ1-5, with D perhaps matching TRBD1 (6 bases). Germline assignment: CDR1 LGHNA and CDR2 YNFKEQ. The germline V and J ends were trimmed by 3 bases and 7 bases, with 10 bases remaining between them. The CDR3 consists of 13 residues. The CDR3 spells CASSQEGQQPQHF. CDR3 bases: TGTGCCAGCAGCCAGGAAGGACAGCAGCCCCAGCATTTT.

A few counts support this clonotype. The V call is TRBV20-1, the J call TRBJ2-7; D possibly corresponds to TRBD1 (6 bases). The germline V and J ends were trimmed by 4 bases and 1 base, with 8 bases remaining between them. This CDR3 has 12 amino acids. Germline V lookup: CDR1 DFQATT, CDR2 SNEGSKA (reference sequence). CDR3 nucleotides: TGCAGTGCTAAACAGGGATCCTACGAGCAGTACTTC. Amino acid sequence: CSAKQGSYEQYF.

V usage is TRBV18 and J usage is TRBJ2-3, with TRBD1 identical over 7 bases. V was pared by 4 bases and J by 6 bases, with 7 bases of the junction left unmatched. This CDR3 has 14 amino acids. Per the germline V gene, CDR1 is KGHSH and CDR2 is LQKENI. The chain's CDR3 is CASSLQTGLDTQYF. Here the CDR3 DNA reads TGTGCCAGCTCACTACAGACAGGGCTCGATACGCAGTATTTT.

The chain carries TRBV7-3 and TRBJ2-6; 7 nucleotides line up with TRBD2. This CDR3 contains 16 residues. The junction had 5 bases not matched to a gene; V was cut back by 6 bases and J by 0 bases. Germline V CDR1 and CDR2: SGHTA, FQGTGA. In DNA, the CDR3 is TGTGCCAGCAGTCTCCCGGGGGGCTCTGGGGCCAACGTCCTGACTTTC. Translated, it gives CASSLPGGSGANVLTF.

This clonotype came up many times. The gene calls are TRBV27 and TRBJ1-5; the D is unclear. Germline CDR1 reads MNHEY; CDR2 reads SMNVEV (reference sequence). This CDR3 contains 19 residues. The V and J ends lost 4 bases and 2 bases respectively, with 24 bases between them. The CDR3 sequence is CASSSKDLGSSRGNQPQHF. DNA for the CDR3: TGTGCCAGCAGTTCGAAAGACCTCGGTTCGTCTCGTGGCAATCAGCCCCAGCATTTT.

This clonotype has more than one count but fewer than ten. The genes are TRBV27 and TRBJ2-1, with 12 positions matching TRBD2. The CDR3 consists of 15 residues. Trimming took 3 bases from V and 8 from J; bases not matched to a gene: 5. Germline values: CDR1 MNHEY, CDR2 SMNVEV (reference sequence). CDR3 sequence: CASSFSSGRGDEQFF. The DNA for the CDR3 is TGTGCCAGCAGTTTCTCTAGCGGGAGGGGAGATGAGCAGTTCTTC.

This clonotype was counted a few times. The chain recombines TRBV29-1 with TRBJ2-4; D not resolved. The CDR3 extends over 16 amino acids. CDR1 SQVTM and CDR2 ANQGSEA come from the germline V gene. Trimming shortened V by 7 bases and J by 0 bases, and 19 bases separated the two germline ends. In DNA, the CDR3 is TGCAGCGATATACTCAACAGTCCACTAGCCAAAAACATTCAGTACTTC. Protein product: CSDILNSPLAKNIQYF.

The gene calls are TRBV7-6 and TRBJ1-4; D uncertain. Germline CDR1 reads SGHVS; CDR2 reads FNYEAQ. The CDR3 contains 15 residues. The V end lost 1 base, the J end lost 4 bases, and 10 bases lay between the germline ends. In nucleotides, the CDR3 is TGTGCCAGCAGCTTAGACCGGAGGATTAATGAAAAACTGTTTTTT. This translates into CASSLDRRINEKLFF.

This clonotype was counted ten times or more. The V gene is TRBV12-3 or TRBV12-4, the J gene TRBJ2-1; 7 nucleotides line up with TRBD2. The V gene end was trimmed by 4 bases and the J gene end by 13 bases; junction bases not matched to a gene: 10. This CDR3 has 13 residues. CDR3 sequence (DNA): TGTGCCAGCAGTTCTCTCGGGAGGCCAGACCAGTTCTTC. Its protein is CASSSLGRPDQFF.

This clonotype appeared many times. V gene TRBV7-2 combines with J gene TRBJ2-7; D gene uncertain. The CDR3 is 15 residues long. V gave up 1 base and J gave up 2 bases, with 12 bases separating them. Germline assignment: CDR1 SGHTA and CDR2 FQGNSA. The CDR3 spells CASSLGFGLTYEQYF. The DNA of the CDR3 is TGTGCCAGCAGCTTAGGATTTGGCCTTACCTACGAGCAGTACTTC.

This clonotype was observed many times. This chain joins TRBV6-2 or TRBV6-3 and TRBJ2-1; tentatively, D is TRBD2 (5 bases). The germline V gene has CDR1 MNHEY and CDR2 SVGEGT. This CDR3 region has 14 residues. Trimming left V 0 bases short and J 8 bases short, with 11 bases between. The DNA of the CDR3 is TGTGCCAGCAGTTACTCAACAGTGAGGGATGAGCAGTTCTTC. Residues: CASSYSTVRDEQFF.

This chain uses TRBV28 with TRBJ1-1, with D unresolved. The V gene's germline CDR1 is MDHEN and CDR2 SYDVKM. The length of the CDR3 is 12 residues. V dropped 11 bases and J dropped 1 base, with 11 bases sitting between them. CDR3 sequence reads: CASWHTNTEAFF. As DNA, the CDR3 is TGTGCCTCGTGGCACACGAACACTGAAGCTTTCTTT.

This clonotype was seen many times. This chain uses TRBV7-2 with TRBJ2-7, with 11 bases aligning to TRBD2. The CDR3 has 18 residues. Germline CDR1 SGHTA, CDR2 FQGNSA. J was trimmed by 7 bases and V by 1 base; bases with no gene match: 15. CDR3: CASSLELAGGPFLREQYF. The CDR3 DNA is TGTGCCAGCAGCTTAGAGCTAGCGGGAGGCCCCTTTTTGAGGGAGCAGTACTTC.

This clonotype was observed a few times. This chain joins TRBV28 and TRBJ1-1; weak D call: TRBD1 (6 bases). Germline CDR1 reads MDHEN; CDR2 reads SYDVKM. The CDR3 sequence is 14 residues long. The V and J ends lost 1 base and 4 bases respectively, with 10 bases between them. CDR3 bases: TGTGCCAGCAGTTTATTCAGGGGTTCCACTGAAGCTTTCTTT. Translation gives CASSLFRGSTEAFF.

This clonotype was seen ten or more times. The chain links TRBV12-3 or TRBV12-4 to TRBJ2-1; no definite D call. The CDR3 covers 15 residues. V was shortened by 7 bases and J by 6 bases, with 19 bases between the two germline ends. This CDR3 reads CASTDLGGPGNEQFF. The CDR3 region has the DNA TGTGCCAGCACCGACCTAGGCGGTCCTGGCAATGAGCAGTTCTTC.

This clonotype was counted only a few times. The rearrangement uses TRBV6-2 or TRBV6-3 and TRBJ1-1, with 8 bases aligning to TRBD1. The CDR3 runs 15 residues. CDR1 is MNHEY and CDR2 is SVGEGT in the germline V gene. Losses at the gene ends were 6 bases for V and 1 base for J; bases not matched to a gene: 7. In nucleotides, the CDR3 is TGTGCCAGCAGAGAAGCCGGGACAGGGAACACTGAAGCTTTCTTT. Its translation is CASREAGTGNTEAFF.

Turning to this clonotype: This clone may be a read error of a much larger clone one base away. This chain connects TRBV28 to TRBJ1-4, with TRBD1 as a possible D gene (5 bases). Germline V gives CDR1 MDHEN, CDR2 SYDVKM. This CDR3 has 15 residues. The CDR3 loop is CASSFGGGGYEKLSF. DNA of the CDR3: TGTGCCAGCAGTTTTGGCGGCGGGGGTTATGAAAAACTGTCTTTT.

As concerns this clonotype: One end of the junction varies from germline; a read error may be responsible. This sequence joins TRBV12-3 or TRBV12-4 and TRBJ2-5; the D gene is possibly TRBD2 (5 bases). The CDR3 sequence is 12 residues long. Written as DNA, the CDR3 is TGTACCAGCAGACCTGGACTGAAGACCCAGTACTTC. Translating gives CTSRPGLKTQYF.

The chain uses TRBV6-2 or TRBV6-3 and TRBJ2-3; maybe TRBD2 (7 bases). Germline loops: CDR1 MNHEY, CDR2 SVGEGT. The CDR3 consists of 16 residues. The V end lost 2 bases, the J end lost 2 bases, and 14 bases lay between the germline ends. CDR3 loop: CASSYRGAPPTDTQYF. The CDR3 DNA is TGTGCCAGCAGTTACCGGGGGGCCCCTCCCACAGATACGCAGTATTTT.

This clonotype has a handful of counts. V and J are TRBV20-1 and TRBJ2-1; D perhaps matches TRBD2 (5 bases). The CDR3 sequence is 14 residues long. V was cut by 6 bases and J by 3 bases, with 15 bases left in between. Germline assignment: CDR1 DFQATT and CDR2 SNEGSKA (reference sequence). CDR3 bases: TGCAGTGCCCCTGACTACATCCACTACAATGAGCAGTTCTTC. Translated, it gives CSAPDYIHYNEQFF.

This clonotype was counted a few times. This rearrangement joins TRBV19 to TRBJ1-1, with D tentatively TRBD1 (6 bases). The germline CDR1 and CDR2 sequences are LNHDA and SQIVND (reference sequence). The CDR3 extends over 15 amino acids. The V and J ends lost 6 bases and 4 bases respectively, with 18 bases between them. The CDR3: CASSHTGYPGTEAFF. The DNA of the CDR3 is TGTGCCAGTAGCCATACAGGGTATCCGGGCACTGAAGCTTTCTTT.

This clonotype was recorded at least ten times. V is TRBV6-1 and J is TRBJ1-4, with 11 bases that match TRBD1. This CDR3 spans 17 amino acids. The germline V gene encodes CDR1 MNHNS and CDR2 SASEGT. V trimming: 7 bases; J trimming: 7 bases; junction bases outside the gene matches: 14. CDR3 DNA sequence: TGTGCCAGCACTACACACCGAGGACAGGGGGCAAGTGAAAAACTGTTTTTT. Translated, it gives CASTTHRGQGASEKLFF.

This clonotype was counted at least ten times. The genes are TRBV7-2 and TRBJ1-1; D not resolved. V dropped 0 bases and J dropped 1 base, with 12 bases sitting between them. Germline V CDR1 and CDR2: SGHTA, FQGNSA. The CDR3 sequence is 16 residues long. The chain's CDR3 is CASSLAYRRRNTEAFF. CDR3 bases: TGTGCCAGCAGCTTAGCGTATCGCAGGCGGAACACTGAAGCTTTCTTT.

This clonotype was seen ten or more times. The chain combines TRBV11-2 with TRBJ2-1; 13 bases are a match to TRBD2. The germline V gene encodes CDR1 SGHAT and CDR2 FQNNGV. The CDR3 covers 16 residues. Trimming took 3 bases from V and 5 from J; bases not matched to a gene: 4. As DNA, the CDR3 is TGTGCCAGCAGCTTCCTCGGACTAGCGGGAGACAATGAGCAGTTCTTC. Translation gives CASSFLGLAGDNEQFF.